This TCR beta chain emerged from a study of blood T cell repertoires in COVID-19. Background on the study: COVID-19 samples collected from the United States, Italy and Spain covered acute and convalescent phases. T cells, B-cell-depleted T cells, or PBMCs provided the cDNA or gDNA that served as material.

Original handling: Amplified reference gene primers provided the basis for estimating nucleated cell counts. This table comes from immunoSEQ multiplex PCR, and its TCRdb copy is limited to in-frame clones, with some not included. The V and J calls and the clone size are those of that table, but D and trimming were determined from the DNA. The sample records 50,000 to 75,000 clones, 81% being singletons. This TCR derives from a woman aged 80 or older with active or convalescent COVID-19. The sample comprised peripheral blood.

This CDR3 is CASSFQGSNEKLFF. CDR3 nucleotide sequence: TGTGCCAGCAGTTTCCAGGGATCTAATGAAAAACTGTTTTTT. This chain connects TRBV28 to TRBJ1-4; a possible D gene is TRBD1 (5 bases). V dropped 3 bases and J dropped 3 bases, with 8 bases sitting between them. Per the germline V gene, CDR1 is MDHEN and CDR2 is SYDVKM. The CDR3 consists of 14 residues.